The rows below give T cell receptor beta chains drawn from one sample of a study of cytomegalovirus exposure and HLA in healthy donors. Sequencing was performed with immunoSEQ multiplex PCR; in TCRdb, only in-frame clones are kept and a portion is missing. The sample contains some 200,000 clones, approximately 85% of which appear only once. Input material: PBMCs. The receptors were gathered from a girl aged 10 to 17 in good health and CMV-seropositive. Each CDR3 is given with its conserved first and last residue. The order of the fields is D gene, J gene, clone size, V gene, CDR3 protein, CDR3 DNA. A D gene is named only where the DNA matches it firmly. Clone size is shown for a subset of rows, as once, few, many or a class of expanded clone.

d_gene: -
j_gene: TRBJ2-5
abundance: -
v_gene: TRBV4-1
CDR3aa: CASSHALGETQYF
CDR3nt: TGCGCCAGCAGCCATGCGCTCGGAGAGACCCAGTACTTC

d_gene: TRBD1
j_gene: TRBJ2-7
abundance: -
v_gene: TRBV5-1
CDR3aa: CASSSTGDKYNEQYF
CDR3nt: TGCGCCAGCAGCTCAACAGGGGATAAGTACAACGAGCAGTACTTC

d_gene: TRBD1
j_gene: TRBJ2-1
abundance: -
v_gene: TRBV5-4
CDR3aa: CASSPDRGSYNEQFF
CDR3nt: TGTGCCAGCAGCCCGGACAGGGGTAGCTACAATGAGCAGTTCTTC

d_gene: TRBD2
j_gene: TRBJ2-4
abundance: -
v_gene: TRBV7-2
CDR3aa: CASSLEAGGPNIQYF
CDR3nt: TGTGCCAGCAGCTTAGAGGCGGGGGGGCCGAACATTCAGTACTTC

d_gene: TRBD1
j_gene: TRBJ1-1
abundance: -
v_gene: TRBV6-6
CDR3aa: CASSPDRVAFF
CDR3nt: TGTGCCAGCAGCCCCGACAGGGTAGCTTTCTTT

d_gene: -
j_gene: TRBJ2-1
abundance: -
v_gene: TRBV7-2
CDR3aa: CASSLALRGLRNEQFF
CDR3nt: TGTGCCAGCAGCTTAGCGCTTCGCGGTTTGAGAAATGAGCAGTTCTTC

d_gene: TRBD2
j_gene: TRBJ2-3
abundance: -
v_gene: TRBV19
CDR3aa: CASSSGLAGAFTDTQYF
CDR3nt: TGTGCCAGTAGTTCGGGACTAGCGGGGGCCTTCACAGATACGCAGTATTTT

d_gene: -
j_gene: TRBJ1-1
abundance: -
v_gene: TRBV4-3
CDR3aa: CASSQARVGYTEAFF
CDR3nt: TGCGCCAGCAGCCAAGCCAGGGTTGGATACACTGAAGCTTTCTTT

d_gene: TRBD1
j_gene: TRBJ2-5
abundance: -
v_gene: TRBV9
CDR3aa: CASSDTGTGTETQYF
CDR3nt: TGTGCCAGCAGCGACACCGGGACAGGGACAGAGACCCAGTACTTC

d_gene: TRBD2
j_gene: TRBJ2-2
abundance: -
v_gene: TRBV19
CDR3aa: CASSMAGGGIGELFF
CDR3nt: TGTGCCAGTAGTATGGCGGGAGGGGGCATCGGGGAGCTGTTTTTT

d_gene: TRBD1
j_gene: TRBJ1-2
abundance: -
v_gene: TRBV4-1
CDR3aa: CASSQPARRDRANYGYTF
CDR3nt: TGCGCCAGCAGCCAACCCGCCCGCCGGGACAGAGCTAACTATGGCTACACCTTC

d_gene: TRBD1
j_gene: TRBJ2-7
abundance: -
v_gene: TRBV5-1
CDR3aa: CASSPDRAGSYEQYF
CDR3nt: TGCGCCAGCAGCCCCGACAGGGCCGGCTCCTACGAGCAGTACTTC

d_gene: -
j_gene: TRBJ1-4
abundance: -
v_gene: TRBV7-8
CDR3aa: CASSLGGTVKLFF
CDR3nt: TGTGCCAGCAGCCTAGGCGGGACCGTAAAACTGTTTTTT

d_gene: TRBD1
j_gene: TRBJ1-2
abundance: -
v_gene: TRBV6-1
CDR3aa: CASSEGQGYIYTF
CDR3nt: TGTGCCAGCAGTGAGGGACAGGGGTACATCTACACCTTC

d_gene: -
j_gene: TRBJ1-5
abundance: few
v_gene: TRBV6-1
CDR3aa: CASSEAPSNQPQHF
CDR3nt: TGTGCCAGCAGTGAGGCCCCGTCGAATCAGCCCCAGCATTTT

d_gene: -
j_gene: TRBJ2-5
abundance: few
v_gene: TRBV19
CDR3aa: CASSSLGGSETQYF
CDR3nt: TGTGCCAGTAGCTCGCTTGGGGGCTCGGAGACCCAGTACTTC

d_gene: TRBD2
j_gene: TRBJ2-1
abundance: -
v_gene: TRBV5-6
CDR3aa: CASSLSGLAGSSYNEQFF
CDR3nt: TGTGCCAGCAGCTTGTCGGGACTAGCGGGGAGCTCCTACAATGAGCAGTTCTTC

d_gene: -
j_gene: TRBJ2-7
abundance: -
v_gene: TRBV11-2
CDR3aa: CASSLDSWSYEQYF
CDR3nt: TGTGCCAGCAGCTTAGATAGTTGGTCCTACGAGCAGTACTTC

d_gene: -
j_gene: TRBJ2-3
abundance: -
v_gene: TRBV29-1
CDR3aa: CSVDRSTDTQYF
CDR3nt: TGCAGCGTGGACAGAAGCACAGATACGCAGTATTTT

d_gene: TRBD1
j_gene: TRBJ2-3
abundance: -
v_gene: TRBV29-1
CDR3aa: CSYAGGTGGHEGTDTQYF
CDR3nt: TGCAGTTATGCCGGGGGGACAGGGGGCCACGAAGGCACAGATACGCAGTATTTT

d_gene: -
j_gene: TRBJ1-1
abundance: once
v_gene: TRBV29-1
CDR3aa: CSVDTRATENTEAFF
CDR3nt: TGCAGCGTTGATACCCGGGCGACAGAGAACACTGAAGCTTTCTTT

d_gene: -
j_gene: TRBJ2-1
abundance: -
v_gene: TRBV7-2
CDR3aa: CASSLVYRVSDNEQFF
CDR3nt: TGTGCCAGCAGCTTAGTCTACAGGGTATCGGACAATGAGCAGTTCTTC